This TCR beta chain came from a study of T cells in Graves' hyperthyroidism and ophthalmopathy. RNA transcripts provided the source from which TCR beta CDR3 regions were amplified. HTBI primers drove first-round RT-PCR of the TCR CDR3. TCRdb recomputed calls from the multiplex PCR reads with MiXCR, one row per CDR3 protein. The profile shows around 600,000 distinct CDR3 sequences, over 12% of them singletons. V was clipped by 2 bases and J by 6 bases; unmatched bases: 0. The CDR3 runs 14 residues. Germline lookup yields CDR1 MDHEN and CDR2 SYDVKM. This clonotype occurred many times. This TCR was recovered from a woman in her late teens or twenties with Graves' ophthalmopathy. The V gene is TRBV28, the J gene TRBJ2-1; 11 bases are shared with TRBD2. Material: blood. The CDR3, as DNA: TGTGCCAGCAGTTTAGGGACTAGCGGCAATGAGCAGTTCTTC. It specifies CASSLGTSGNEQFF.